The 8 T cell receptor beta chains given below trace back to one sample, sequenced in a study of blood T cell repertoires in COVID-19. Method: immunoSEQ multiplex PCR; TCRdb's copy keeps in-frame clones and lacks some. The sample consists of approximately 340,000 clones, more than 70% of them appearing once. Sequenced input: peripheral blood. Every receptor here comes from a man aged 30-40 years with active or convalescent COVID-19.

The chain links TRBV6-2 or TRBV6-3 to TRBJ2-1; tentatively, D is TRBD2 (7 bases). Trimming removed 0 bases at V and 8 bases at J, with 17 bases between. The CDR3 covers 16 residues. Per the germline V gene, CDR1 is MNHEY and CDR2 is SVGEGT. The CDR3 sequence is CASSYSDFGGGDEQFF. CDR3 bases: TGTGCCAGCAGTTACTCCGATTTTGGCGGGGGCGATGAGCAGTTCTTC.

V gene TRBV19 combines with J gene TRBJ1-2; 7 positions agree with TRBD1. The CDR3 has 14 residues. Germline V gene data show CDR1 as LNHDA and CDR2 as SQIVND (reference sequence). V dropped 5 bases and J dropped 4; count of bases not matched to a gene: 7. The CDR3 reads CASSSTGEGYGYTF. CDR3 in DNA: TGTGCCAGTAGTTCCACAGGGGAAGGCTATGGCTACACCTTC.

CDR3 DNA sequence: TGTGCCAGTAGCAACGACGGGGGTGGCAATCAGCCCCAGCATTTT. Protein product: CASSNDGGGNQPQHF. The chain has TRBV19 and TRBJ1-5; TRBD1 is a possible D gene (5 bases). Trimming stripped 6 bases from V and 2 bases from J, with 14 bases between. This CDR3 is 15 amino acids long. Per germline, CDR1 LNHDA and CDR2 SQIVND (reference sequence).

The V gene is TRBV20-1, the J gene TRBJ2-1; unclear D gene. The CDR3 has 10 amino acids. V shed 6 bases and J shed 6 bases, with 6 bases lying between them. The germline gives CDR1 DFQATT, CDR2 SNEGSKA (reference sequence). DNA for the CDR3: TGCAGTGCGGTAGCCAATGAGCAGTTCTTC. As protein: CSAVANEQFF.

In DNA, the CDR3 is TGTGCCAGCAGTGACTTGGGGACTTCCTCCACAGATACGCAGTATTTT. This sequence encodes CASSDLGTSSTDTQYF. The chain is built from TRBV6-4 and TRBJ2-3; TRBD2 is a possible D gene (6 bases). The CDR3 has 16 amino acids. Per germline, CDR1 MRHNA and CDR2 SNTAGT. Trimming removed 1 base from V and 2 bases from J, with 13 bases in between.

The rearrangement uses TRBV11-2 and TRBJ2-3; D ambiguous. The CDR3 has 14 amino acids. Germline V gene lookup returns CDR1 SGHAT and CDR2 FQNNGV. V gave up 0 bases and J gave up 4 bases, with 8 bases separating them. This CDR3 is CASSLDRVADTQYF. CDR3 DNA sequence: TGTGCCAGCAGCTTAGATCGGGTCGCAGATACGCAGTATTTT.

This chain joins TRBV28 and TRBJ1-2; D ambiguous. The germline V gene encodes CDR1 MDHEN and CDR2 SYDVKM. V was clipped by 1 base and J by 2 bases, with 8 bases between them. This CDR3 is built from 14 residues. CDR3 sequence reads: CASSLSSGNYGYTF. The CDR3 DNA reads TGTGCCAGCAGTTTATCATCAGGCAACTATGGCTACACCTTC.

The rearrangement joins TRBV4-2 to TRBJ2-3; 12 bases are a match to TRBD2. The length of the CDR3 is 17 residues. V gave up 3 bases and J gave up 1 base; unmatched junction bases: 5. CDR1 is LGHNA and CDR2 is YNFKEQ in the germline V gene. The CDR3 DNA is TGTGCCAGCAGCCACCTAGCGGGGGGGCTCGGCACAGATACGCAGTATTTT. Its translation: CASSHLAGGLGTDTQYF.